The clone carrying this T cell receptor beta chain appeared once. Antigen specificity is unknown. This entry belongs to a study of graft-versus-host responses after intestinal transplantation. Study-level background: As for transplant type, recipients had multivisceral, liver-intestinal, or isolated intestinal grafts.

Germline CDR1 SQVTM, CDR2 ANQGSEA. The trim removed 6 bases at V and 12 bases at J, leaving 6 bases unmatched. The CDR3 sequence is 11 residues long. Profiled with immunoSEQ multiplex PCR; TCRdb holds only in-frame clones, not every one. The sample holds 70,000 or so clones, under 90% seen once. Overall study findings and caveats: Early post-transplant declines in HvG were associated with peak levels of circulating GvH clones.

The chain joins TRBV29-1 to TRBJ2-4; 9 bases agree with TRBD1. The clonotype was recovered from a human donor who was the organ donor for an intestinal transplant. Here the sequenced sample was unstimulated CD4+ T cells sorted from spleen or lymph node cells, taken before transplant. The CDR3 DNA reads TGCAGCGTCGGGACAGGGCGGGGTCAGTACTTC. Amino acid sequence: CSVGTGRGQYF.